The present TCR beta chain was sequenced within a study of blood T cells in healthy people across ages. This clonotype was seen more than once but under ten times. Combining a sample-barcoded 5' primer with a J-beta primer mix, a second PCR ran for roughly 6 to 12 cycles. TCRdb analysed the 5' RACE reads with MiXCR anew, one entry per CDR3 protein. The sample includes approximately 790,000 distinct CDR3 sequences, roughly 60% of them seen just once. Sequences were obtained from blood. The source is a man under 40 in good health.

CDR3 region: CSASPGWSEKLFF. The CDR3 DNA sequence: TGCAGTGCTAGCCCGGGTTGGAGTGAAAAACTGTTTTTT. The chain combines TRBV20-1 with TRBJ1-4; D not certain. The V and J ends lost 3 bases and 7 bases respectively, with 12 bases between them. The CDR3 is made up of 13 amino acids. CDR1 is DFQATT and CDR2 is SNEGSKA in the germline V gene (reference sequence).